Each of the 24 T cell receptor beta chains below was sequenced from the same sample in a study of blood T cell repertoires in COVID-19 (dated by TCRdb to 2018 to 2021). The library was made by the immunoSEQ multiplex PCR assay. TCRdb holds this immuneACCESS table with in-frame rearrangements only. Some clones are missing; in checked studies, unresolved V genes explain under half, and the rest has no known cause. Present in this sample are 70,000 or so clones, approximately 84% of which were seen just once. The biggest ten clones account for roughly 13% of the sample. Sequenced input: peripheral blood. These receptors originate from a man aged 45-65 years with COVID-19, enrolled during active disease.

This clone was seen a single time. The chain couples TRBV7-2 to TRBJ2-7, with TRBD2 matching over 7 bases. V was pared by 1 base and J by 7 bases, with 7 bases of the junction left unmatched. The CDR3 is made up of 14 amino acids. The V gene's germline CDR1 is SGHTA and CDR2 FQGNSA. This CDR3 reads CASSLVGPSGEQYF. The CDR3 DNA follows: TGTGCCAGCAGCTTAGTCGGCCCTAGCGGAGAGCAGTACTTC.

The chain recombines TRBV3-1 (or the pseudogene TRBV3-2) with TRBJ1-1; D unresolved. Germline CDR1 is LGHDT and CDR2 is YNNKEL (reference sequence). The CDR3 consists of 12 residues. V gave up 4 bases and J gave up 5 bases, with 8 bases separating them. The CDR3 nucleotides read TGTGCCAGCAGCCCCACGGGGACTGAAGCTTTCTTT. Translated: CASSPTGTEAFF.

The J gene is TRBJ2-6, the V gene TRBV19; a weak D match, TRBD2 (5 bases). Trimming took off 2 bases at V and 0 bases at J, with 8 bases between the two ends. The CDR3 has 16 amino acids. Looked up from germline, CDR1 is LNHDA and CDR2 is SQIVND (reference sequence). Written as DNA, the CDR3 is TGTGCCAGTAGTATATATCGGGACTCTGGGGCCAACGTCCTGACTTTC. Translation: CASSIYRDSGANVLTF.

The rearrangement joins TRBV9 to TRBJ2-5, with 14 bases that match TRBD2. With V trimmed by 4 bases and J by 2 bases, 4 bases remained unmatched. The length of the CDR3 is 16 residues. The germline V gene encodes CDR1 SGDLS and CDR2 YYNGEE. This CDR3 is CASSLGLAGAQETQYF. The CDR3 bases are TGTGCCAGCAGCCTGGGACTAGCGGGAGCACAAGAGACCCAGTACTTC.

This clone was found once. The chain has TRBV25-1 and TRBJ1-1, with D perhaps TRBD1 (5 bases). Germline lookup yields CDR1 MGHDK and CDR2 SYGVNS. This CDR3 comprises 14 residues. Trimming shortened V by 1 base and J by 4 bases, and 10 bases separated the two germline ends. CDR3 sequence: CASSESTQGTEAFF. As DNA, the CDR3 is TGTGCCAGCAGTGAATCAACTCAGGGCACTGAAGCTTTCTTT. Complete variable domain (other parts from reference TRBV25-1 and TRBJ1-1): EADIYQTPRYLVIGTGKKITLECSQTMGHDKMYWYQQDPGMELHLIHYSYGVNSTEKGDLSSESTVSRIRTEHFPLTLESARPSHTSQYLCASSESTQGTEAFFGQGTRLTVV.

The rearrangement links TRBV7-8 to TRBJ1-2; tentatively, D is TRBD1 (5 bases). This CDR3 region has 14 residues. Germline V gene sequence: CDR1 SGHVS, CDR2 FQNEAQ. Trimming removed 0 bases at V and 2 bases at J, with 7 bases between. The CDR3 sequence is CASSLAGQNYGYTF. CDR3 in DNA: TGTGCCAGCAGCTTAGCGGGGCAGAACTATGGCTACACCTTC. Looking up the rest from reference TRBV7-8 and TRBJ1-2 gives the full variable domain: GAGVSQSPRYKVAKRGQDVALRCDPISGHVSLFWYQQALGQGPEFLTYFQNEAQLDKSGLPSDRFFAERPEGSVSTLKIQRTQQEDSAVYLCASSLAGQNYGYTFGSGTRLTVV.

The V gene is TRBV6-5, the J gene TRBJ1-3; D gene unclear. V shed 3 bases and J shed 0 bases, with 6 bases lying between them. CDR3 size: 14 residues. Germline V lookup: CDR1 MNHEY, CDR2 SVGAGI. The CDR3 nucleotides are TGTGCCAGCAGTTATGAGGACTCTGGAAACACCATATATTTT. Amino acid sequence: CASSYEDSGNTIYF.

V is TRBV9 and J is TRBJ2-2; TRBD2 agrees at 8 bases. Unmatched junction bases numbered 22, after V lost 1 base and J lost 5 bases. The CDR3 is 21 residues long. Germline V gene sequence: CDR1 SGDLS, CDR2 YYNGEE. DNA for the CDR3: TGTGCCAGCAGCGTATCCTCCGGGACTCCTGGACTAGCCCAAGGAACCGGGGAGCTGTTTTTT. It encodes CASSVSSGTPGLAQGTGELFF.

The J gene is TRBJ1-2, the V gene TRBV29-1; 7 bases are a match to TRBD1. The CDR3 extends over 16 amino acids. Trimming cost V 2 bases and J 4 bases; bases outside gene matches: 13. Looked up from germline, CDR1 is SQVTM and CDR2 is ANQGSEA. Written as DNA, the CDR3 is TGCAGCGTTGAAACTGCGACAGGGAGCCCCTCCTATGGCTACACCTTC. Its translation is CSVETATGSPSYGYTF. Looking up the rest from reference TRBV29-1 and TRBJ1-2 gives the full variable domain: SAVISQKPSRDICQRGTSLTIQCQVDSQVTMMFWYRQQPGQSLTLIATANQGSEATYESGFVIDKFPISRPNLTFSTLTVSNMSPEDSSIYLCSVETATGSPSYGYTFGSGTRLTVV.

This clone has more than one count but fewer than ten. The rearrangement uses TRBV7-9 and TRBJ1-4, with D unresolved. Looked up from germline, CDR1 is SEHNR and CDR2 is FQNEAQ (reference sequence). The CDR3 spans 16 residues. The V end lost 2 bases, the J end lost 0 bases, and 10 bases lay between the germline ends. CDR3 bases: TGTGCCAGCAGCTTACTAGGAACCGCAACTAATGAAAAACTGTTTTTT. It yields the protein CASSLLGTATNEKLFF. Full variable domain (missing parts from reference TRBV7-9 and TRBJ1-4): DTGVSQNPRHKITKRGQNVTFRCDPISEHNRLYWYRQTLGQGPEFLTYFQNEAQLEKSRLLSDRFSAERPKGSFSTLEIQRTEQGDSAMYLCASSLLGTATNEKLFFGSGTQLSVL.

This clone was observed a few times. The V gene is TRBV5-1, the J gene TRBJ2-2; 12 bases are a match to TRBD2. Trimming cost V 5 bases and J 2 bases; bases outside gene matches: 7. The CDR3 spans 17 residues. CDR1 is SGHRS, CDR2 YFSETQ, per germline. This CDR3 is CASRWLAGGPNTGELFF. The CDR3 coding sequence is TGCGCCAGCAGATGGCTAGCGGGAGGGCCTAACACCGGGGAGCTGTTTTTT.

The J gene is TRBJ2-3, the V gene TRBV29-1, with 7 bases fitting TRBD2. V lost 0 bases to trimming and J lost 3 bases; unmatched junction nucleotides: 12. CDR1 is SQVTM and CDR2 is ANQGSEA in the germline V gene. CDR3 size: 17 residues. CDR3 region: CSVEDPGLSGGTDTQYF. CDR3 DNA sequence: TGCAGCGTTGAAGATCCGGGACTATCGGGCGGGACAGATACGCAGTATTTT.

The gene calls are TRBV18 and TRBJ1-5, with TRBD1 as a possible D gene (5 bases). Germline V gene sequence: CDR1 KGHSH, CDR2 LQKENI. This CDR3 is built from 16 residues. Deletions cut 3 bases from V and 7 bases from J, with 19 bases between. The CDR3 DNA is TGTGCCAGCTCACCTGCAACCTTGGGGCAGGGACAGCCCCAGCATTTT. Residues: CASSPATLGQGQPQHF.

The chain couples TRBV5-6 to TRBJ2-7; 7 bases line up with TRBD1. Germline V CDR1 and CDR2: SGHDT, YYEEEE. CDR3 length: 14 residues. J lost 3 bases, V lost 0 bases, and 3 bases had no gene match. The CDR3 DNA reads TGTGCCAGCAGCTTGGAAGGGGGCGTCTACGAGCAGTACTTC. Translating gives CASSLEGGVYEQYF.

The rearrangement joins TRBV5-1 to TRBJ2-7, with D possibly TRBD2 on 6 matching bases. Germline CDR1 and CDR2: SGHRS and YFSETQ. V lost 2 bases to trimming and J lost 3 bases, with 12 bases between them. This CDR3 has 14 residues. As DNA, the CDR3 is TGCGCCAGCAGCTTTGGGGGAGGCGGCTACGAGCAGTACTTC. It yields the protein CASSFGGGGYEQYF.

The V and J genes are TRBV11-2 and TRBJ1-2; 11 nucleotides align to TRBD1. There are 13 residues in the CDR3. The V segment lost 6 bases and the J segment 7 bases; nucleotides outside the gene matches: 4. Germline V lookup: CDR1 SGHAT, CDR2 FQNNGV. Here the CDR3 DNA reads TGTGCCAGCAGATCCGGGACAGGGGGTGGCTACACCTTC. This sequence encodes CASRSGTGGGYTF.

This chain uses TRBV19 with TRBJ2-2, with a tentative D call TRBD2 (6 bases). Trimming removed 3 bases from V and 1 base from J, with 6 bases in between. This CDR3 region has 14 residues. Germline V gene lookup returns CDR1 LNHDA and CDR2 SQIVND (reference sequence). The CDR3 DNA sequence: TGTGCCAGTAGTATTAGCGGGAACACCGGGGAGCTGTTTTTT. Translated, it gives CASSISGNTGELFF.

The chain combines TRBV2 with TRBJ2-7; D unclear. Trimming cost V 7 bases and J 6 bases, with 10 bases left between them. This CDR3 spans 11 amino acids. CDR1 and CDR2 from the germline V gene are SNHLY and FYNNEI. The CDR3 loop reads CASTPSSEQYF. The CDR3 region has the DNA TGTGCCAGCACCCCCTCTAGCGAGCAGTACTTC.

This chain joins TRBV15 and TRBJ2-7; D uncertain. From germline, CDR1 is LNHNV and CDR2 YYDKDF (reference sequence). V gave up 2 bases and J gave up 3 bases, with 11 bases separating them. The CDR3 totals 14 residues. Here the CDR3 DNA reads TGTGCCACCAGCAGATCCAGAGGTAACTACGAGCAGTACTTC. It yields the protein CATSRSRGNYEQYF.

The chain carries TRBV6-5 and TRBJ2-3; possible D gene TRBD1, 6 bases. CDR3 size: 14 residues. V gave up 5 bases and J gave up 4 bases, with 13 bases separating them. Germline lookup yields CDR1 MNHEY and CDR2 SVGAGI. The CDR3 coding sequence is TGTGCCAGCAGTCACAGGGTACTGGCAGATACGCAGTATTTT. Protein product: CASSHRVLADTQYF.

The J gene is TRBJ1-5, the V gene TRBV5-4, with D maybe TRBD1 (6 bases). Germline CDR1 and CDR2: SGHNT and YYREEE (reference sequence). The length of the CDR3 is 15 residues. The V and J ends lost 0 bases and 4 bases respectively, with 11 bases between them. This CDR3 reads CASSLGGGHNQPQHF. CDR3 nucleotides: TGTGCCAGCAGCTTGGGCGGGGGACATAATCAGCCCCAGCATTTT.

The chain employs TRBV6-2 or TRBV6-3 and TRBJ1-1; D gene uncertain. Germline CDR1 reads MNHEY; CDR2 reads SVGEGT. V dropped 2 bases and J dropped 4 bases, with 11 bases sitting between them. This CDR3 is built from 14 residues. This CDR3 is CASSYDGEVTEAFF. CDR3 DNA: TGTGCCAGCAGTTACGACGGGGAGGTCACTGAAGCTTTCTTT.

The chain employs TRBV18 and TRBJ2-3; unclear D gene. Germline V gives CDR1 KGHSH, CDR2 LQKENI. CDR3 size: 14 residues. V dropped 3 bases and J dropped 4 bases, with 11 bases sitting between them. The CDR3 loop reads CASSPRKVADTQYF. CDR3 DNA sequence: TGTGCCAGCTCACCGCGGAAAGTCGCAGATACGCAGTATTTT.

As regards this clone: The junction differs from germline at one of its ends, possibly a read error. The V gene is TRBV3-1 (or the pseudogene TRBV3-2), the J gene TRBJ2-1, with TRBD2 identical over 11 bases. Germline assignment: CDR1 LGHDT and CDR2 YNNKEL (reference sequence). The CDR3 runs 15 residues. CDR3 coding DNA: TGTGCCAGCAGCCAATCGCAAATACCGGGACTAGCGGCGCTCTTC. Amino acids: CASSQSQIPGLAALF.